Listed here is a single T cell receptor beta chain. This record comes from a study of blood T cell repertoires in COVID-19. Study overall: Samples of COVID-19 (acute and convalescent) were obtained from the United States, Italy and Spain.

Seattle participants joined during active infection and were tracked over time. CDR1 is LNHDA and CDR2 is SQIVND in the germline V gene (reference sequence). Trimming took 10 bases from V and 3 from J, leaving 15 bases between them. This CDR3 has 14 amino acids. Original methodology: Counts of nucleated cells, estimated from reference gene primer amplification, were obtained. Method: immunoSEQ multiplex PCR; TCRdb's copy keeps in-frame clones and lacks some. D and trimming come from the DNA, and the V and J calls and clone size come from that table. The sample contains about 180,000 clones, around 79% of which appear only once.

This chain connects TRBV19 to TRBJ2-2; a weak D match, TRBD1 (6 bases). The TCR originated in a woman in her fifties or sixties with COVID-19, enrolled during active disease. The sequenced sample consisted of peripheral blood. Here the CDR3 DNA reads TGTGCCACCGAGCACAGGGTACACACCGGGGAGCTGTTTTTT. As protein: CATEHRVHTGELFF.